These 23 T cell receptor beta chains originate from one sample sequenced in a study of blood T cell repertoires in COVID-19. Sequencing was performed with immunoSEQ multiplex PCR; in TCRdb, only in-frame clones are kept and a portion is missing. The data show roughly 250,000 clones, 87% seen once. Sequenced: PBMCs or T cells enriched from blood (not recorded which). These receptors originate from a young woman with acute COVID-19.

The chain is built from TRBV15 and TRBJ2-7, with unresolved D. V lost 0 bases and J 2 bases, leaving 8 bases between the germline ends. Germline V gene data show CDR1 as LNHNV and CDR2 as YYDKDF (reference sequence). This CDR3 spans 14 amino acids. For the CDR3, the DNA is TGTGCCACCAGCAGAGACAGTTACCCCTACGAGCAGTACTTC. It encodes CATSRDSYPYEQYF.

In DNA form, the CDR3 reads TGTGCCTGGAGAGGCGGACAGGGGTCCTACAATGAGCAGTTCTTC. As protein: CAWRGGQGSYNEQFF. The genes are TRBV30 and TRBJ2-1, with 9 positions matching TRBD1. Germline CDR1 is GTSNPN and CDR2 is SVGIG (reference sequence). V dropped 3 bases and J dropped 1; count of bases not matched to a gene: 4. The CDR3 length is 15 residues.

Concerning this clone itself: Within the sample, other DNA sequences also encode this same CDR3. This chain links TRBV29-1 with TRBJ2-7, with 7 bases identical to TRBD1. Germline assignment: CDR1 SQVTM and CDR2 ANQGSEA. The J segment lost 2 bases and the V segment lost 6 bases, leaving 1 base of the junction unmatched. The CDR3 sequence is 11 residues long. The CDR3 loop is CSVGTAYEQYF. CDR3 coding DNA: TGCAGCGTGGGGACAGCCTACGAGCAGTACTTC.

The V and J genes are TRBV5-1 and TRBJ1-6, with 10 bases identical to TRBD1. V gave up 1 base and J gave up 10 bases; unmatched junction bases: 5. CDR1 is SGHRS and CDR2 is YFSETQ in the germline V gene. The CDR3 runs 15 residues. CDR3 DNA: TGCGCCAGCAGCTTGCAGGGACAGGGGACCTCACCCCTCCACTTT. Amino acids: CASSLQGQGTSPLHF.

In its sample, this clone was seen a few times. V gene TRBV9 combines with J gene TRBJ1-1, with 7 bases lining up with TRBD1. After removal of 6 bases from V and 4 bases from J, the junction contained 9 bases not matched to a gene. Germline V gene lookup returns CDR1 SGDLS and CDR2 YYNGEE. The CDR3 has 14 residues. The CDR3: CASTEEDRVTEAFF. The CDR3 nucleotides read TGTGCCAGCACTGAAGAAGACAGGGTCACTGAAGCTTTCTTT.

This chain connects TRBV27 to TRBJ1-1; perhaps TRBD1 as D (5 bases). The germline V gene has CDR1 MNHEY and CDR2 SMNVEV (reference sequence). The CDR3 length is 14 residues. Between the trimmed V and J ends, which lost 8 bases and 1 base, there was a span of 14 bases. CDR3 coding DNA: TGTGCCAGCCGGGTGCGACAGACGAACACTGAAGCTTTCTTT. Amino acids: CASRVRQTNTEAFF.

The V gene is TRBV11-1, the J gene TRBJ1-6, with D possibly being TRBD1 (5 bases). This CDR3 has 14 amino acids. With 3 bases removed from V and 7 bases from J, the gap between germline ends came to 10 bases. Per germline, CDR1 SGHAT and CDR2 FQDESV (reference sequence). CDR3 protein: CASSLGLLNSPLHF. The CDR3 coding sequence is TGTGCCAGCAGCTTGGGGCTGCTAAATTCACCCCTCCACTTT.

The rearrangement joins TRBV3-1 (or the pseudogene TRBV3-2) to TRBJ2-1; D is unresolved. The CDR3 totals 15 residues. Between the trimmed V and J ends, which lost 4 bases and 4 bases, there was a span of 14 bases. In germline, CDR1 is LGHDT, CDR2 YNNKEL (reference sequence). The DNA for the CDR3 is TGTGCCAGCAGCCGCGATACGGTATCATACAATGAGCAGTTCTTC. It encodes CASSRDTVSYNEQFF.

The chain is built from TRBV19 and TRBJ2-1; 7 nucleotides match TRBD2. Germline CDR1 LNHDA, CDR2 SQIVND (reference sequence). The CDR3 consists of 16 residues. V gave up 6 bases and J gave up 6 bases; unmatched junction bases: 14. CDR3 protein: CASSFADKRDLNEQFF. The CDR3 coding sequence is TGTGCCAGTAGCTTCGCCGATAAGCGGGACCTCAATGAGCAGTTCTTC.

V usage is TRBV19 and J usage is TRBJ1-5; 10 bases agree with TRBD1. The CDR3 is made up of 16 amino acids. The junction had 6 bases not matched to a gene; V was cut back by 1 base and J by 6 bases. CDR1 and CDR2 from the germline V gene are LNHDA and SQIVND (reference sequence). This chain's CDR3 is CASSIGGQGRGQPQHF. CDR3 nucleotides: TGTGCCAGTAGTATAGGGGGACAGGGGCGAGGTCAGCCCCAGCATTTT.

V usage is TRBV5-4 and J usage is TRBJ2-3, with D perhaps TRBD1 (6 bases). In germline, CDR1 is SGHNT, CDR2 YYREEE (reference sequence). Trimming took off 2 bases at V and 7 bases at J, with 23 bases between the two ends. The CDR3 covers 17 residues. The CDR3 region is CASSLGQAAQGLHTQYF. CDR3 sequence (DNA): TGTGCCAGCAGCTTAGGTCAGGCGGCGCAGGGGTTACATACGCAGTATTTT.

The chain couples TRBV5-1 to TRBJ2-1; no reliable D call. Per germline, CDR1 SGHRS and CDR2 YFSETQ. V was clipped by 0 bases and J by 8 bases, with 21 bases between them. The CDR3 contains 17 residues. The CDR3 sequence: CASSLGERAPAMDEQFF. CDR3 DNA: TGCGCCAGCAGCTTGGGAGAAAGAGCCCCTGCTATGGATGAGCAGTTCTTC.

CDR3 sequence: CASRPSGTGGRKVRDGYTF. The CDR3 DNA sequence: TGTGCCAGTAGACCCTCGGGGACAGGGGGCCGAAAGGTCCGAGATGGCTACACCTTC. The chain employs TRBV19 and TRBJ1-2, with 12 bases identical to TRBD1. Germline lookup yields CDR1 LNHDA and CDR2 SQIVND (reference sequence). The CDR3 sequence is 19 residues long. Trimming removed 6 bases from V and 6 bases from J; junction bases left unmatched: 20.

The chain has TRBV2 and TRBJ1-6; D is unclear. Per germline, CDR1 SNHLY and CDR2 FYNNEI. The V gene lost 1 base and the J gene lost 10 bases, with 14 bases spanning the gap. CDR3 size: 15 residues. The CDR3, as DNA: TGTGCCAGCAGTGAAGTGCGGGGTTTGGAATCACCCCTCCACTTT. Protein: CASSEVRGLESPLHF.

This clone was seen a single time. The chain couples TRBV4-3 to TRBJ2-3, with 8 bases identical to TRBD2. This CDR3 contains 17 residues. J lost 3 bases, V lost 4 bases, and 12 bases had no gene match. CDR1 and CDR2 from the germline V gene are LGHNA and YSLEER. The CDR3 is CASSPGLYSGRTDTQYF. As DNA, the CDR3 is TGCGCCAGCAGCCCTGGACTGTACAGCGGGAGAACAGATACGCAGTATTTT.

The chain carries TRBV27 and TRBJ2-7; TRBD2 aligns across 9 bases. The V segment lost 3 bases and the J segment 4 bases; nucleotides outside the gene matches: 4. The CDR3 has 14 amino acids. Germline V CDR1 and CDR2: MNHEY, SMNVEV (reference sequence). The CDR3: CASSFGGGGYEQYF. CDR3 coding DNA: TGTGCCAGCAGTTTTGGCGGGGGGGGGTACGAGCAGTACTTC.

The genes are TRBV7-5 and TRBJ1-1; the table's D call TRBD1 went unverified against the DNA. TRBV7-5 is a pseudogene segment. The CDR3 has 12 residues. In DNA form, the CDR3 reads TGTGCCAGAAGCTTCAGGGCCACTGAAGCTTTCTTT. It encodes CARSFRATEAFF.

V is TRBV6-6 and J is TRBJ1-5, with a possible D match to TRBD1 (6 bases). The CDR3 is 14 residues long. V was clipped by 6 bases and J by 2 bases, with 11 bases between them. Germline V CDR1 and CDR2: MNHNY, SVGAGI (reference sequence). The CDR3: CASRRQAGNQPQHF. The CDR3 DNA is TGTGCCAGCAGAAGACAGGCGGGCAATCAGCCCCAGCATTTT.

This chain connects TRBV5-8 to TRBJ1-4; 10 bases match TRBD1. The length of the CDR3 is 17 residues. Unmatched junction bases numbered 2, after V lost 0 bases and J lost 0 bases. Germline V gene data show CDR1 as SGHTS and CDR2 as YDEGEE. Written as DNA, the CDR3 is TGTGCCAGCAGCTTGGGGGACAGGGGATCAACTAATGAAAAACTGTTTTTT. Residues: CASSLGDRGSTNEKLFF.

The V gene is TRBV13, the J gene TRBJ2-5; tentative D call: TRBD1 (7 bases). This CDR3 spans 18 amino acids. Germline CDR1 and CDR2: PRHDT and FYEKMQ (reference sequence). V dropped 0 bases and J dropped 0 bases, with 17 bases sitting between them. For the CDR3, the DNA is TGTGCCAGCAGCTTAGGAGGCAGGGGGGCGAACTACCAAGAGACCCAGTACTTC. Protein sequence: CASSLGGRGANYQETQYF.

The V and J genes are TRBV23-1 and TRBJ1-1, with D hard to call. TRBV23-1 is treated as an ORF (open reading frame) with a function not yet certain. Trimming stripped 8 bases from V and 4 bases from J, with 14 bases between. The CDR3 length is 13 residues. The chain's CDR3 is CASRQTNSTEAFF. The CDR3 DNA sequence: TGCGCCAGCCGCCAGACAAACTCCACTGAAGCTTTCTTT.

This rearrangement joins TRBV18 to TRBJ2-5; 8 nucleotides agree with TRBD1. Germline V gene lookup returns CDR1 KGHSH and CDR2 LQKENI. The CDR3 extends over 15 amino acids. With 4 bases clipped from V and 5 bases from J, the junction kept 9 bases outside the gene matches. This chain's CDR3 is CASSRGQGADETQYF. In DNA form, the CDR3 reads TGTGCCAGCTCACGAGGACAGGGTGCAGACGAGACCCAGTACTTC.

CDR3 amino acids: CASSAQKYTDTQYF. The CDR3 DNA reads as TGTGCCAGCAGCGCCCAGAAATACACAGATACGCAGTATTTT. The gene calls are TRBV9 and TRBJ2-3; D gene unclear. V was pared by 3 bases and J by 2 bases, with 10 bases between. CDR1 is SGDLS and CDR2 is YYNGEE in the germline V gene. CDR3 length equals 14 residues.